Listed below are T cell receptor beta chains from one sample, sequenced in a study of vaccination and CD4 T cells after COVID-19. TCRdb reanalysed the PCR reads using MiXCR and keeps one entry per CDR3 protein. The data hold over 20,000 distinct CDR3 sequences, with less than 70% observed a single time. No cognate antigen is known for these TCRs. Sequenced input: CD4+ T cells from blood, cultured in vitro. The receptors originated from a human donor who had recovered from COVID-19. Each CDR3 is given with its conserved first and last residue. Each record gives: D gene, J gene, V gene, clone size, CDR3 protein, CDR3 DNA. A D gene is named only where the DNA matches it firmly. A clone size is listed for some rows: how often the clone was seen (once, few, many), or a class if it is expanded.

>NA|TRBJ2-1|TRBV20-1|NA
CSARDIERSSYNEQFF
TGCAGTGCTAGAGACATTGAGCGTAGCTCCTACAATGAGCAGTTCTTC
>TRBD1|TRBJ1-1|TRBV12-3/TRBV12-4|few
CASTQGQGNTEAFF
TGTGCCAGCACCCAGGGACAGGGGAATACTGAAGCTTTCTTT
>TRBD1|TRBJ2-5|TRBV5-1|NA
CASSPEPGQGGETQYF
TGCGCCAGCAGCCCCGAACCGGGACAGGGAGGAGAGACCCAGTACTTC
>NA|TRBJ2-5|TRBV7-3|few
CASSLGPTQETQYF
TGTGCCAGCAGCTTAGGACCGACTCAAGAGACCCAGTACTTC
>TRBD2|TRBJ2-4|TRBV19|NA
CASRPSGEFRAKNIQYF
TGTGCCAGTAGGCCTAGCGGGGAGTTTCGAGCCAAAAACATTCAGTACTTC
>NA|TRBJ2-7|TRBV19|NA
CASRDHYEQYF
TGTGCCAGTAGGGACCACTACGAGCAGTACTTC
>NA|TRBJ2-5|TRBV10-3|NA
CAISAQETQYF
TGTGCCATCAGTGCTCAGGAGACCCAGTACTTC
>NA|TRBJ2-1|TRBV19|NA
CASSKSEYNEQFF
TGTGCCAGTAGTAAGTCGGAGTACAATGAGCAGTTCTTC
>NA|TRBJ2-1|TRBV27|NA
CASSLFSPRAEQFF
TGTGCCAGCAGTTTATTTTCCCCGAGGGCTGAGCAGTTCTTC
>NA|TRBJ1-2|TRBV20-1|NA
CSARDRAQGGYTF
TGCAGTGCTAGAGATCGGGCTCAGGGAGGCTACACCTTC
>NA|TRBJ1-5|TRBV7-2|NA
CASSLKSDQPQHF
TGTGCCAGCAGCTTAAAATCAGATCAGCCCCAGCATTTT
>NA|TRBJ2-3|TRBV24-1|NA
CATSVAGTDTQYF
TGTGCCACCAGTGTAGCAGGCACAGATACGCAGTATTTT
>TRBD2|TRBJ2-7|TRBV6-5|NA
CASSYSRAGAYEQYF
TGTGCCAGCAGTTACTCGAGGGCGGGAGCCTACGAGCAGTACTTC
>NA|TRBJ1-5|TRBV30|few
CAWSPGGDQPQHF
TGTGCCTGGAGTCCCGGGGGAGATCAGCCCCAGCATTTT
>TRBD2|TRBJ2-6|TRBV29-1|NA
CSVAPGGPPGANVLTF
TGCAGCGTTGCCCCGGGAGGGCCGCCTGGGGCCAACGTCCTGACTTTC
>NA|TRBJ1-5|TRBV6-2/TRBV6-3|NA
CASSYSTKESNQPQHF
TGTGCCAGCAGTTACTCGACCAAGGAGAGCAATCAGCCCCAGCATTTT
>NA|TRBJ1-3|TRBV6-5|few
CASSSPSGGNTIYF
TGTGCCAGCAGTTCCCCGTCTGGGGGAAACACCATATATTTT
>TRBD1|TRBJ2-4|TRBV5-4|NA
CASSPDREGAKNIQYF
TGTGCCAGCAGCCCCGACAGGGAAGGGGCCAAAAACATTCAGTACTTC
>NA|TRBJ1-2|TRBV9|few
CASSVESGPAGGYTF
TGTGCCAGCAGCGTAGAATCCGGACCGGCGGGGGGCTACACCTTC
>TRBD2|TRBJ2-1|TRBV6-2/TRBV6-3|few
CASSSGTSIAEQFF
TGTGCCAGCAGTTCTGGGACTAGTATCGCTGAGCAGTTCTTC
>TRBD2|TRBJ2-7|TRBV5-1|NA
CASSFLAGGNYEQYF
TGCGCCAGCAGCTTCTTGGCGGGAGGGAACTACGAGCAGTACTTC
>NA|TRBJ1-3|TRBV2|NA
CASRPGAGNTIYF
TGTGCCAGCAGGCCAGGGGCTGGAAACACCATATATTTT